This TCR beta chain was identified in a study of blood T cell repertoires in COVID-19 (dated by TCRdb to the early 2020s). Broadly, across the study: Samples from collaborators originated in the United States, Italy and Spain and spanned both the acute and convalescent phases of COVID-19. The prospective study material was composed of cDNA or gDNA derived from T cells, B-cell-depleted T cells, or PBMCs. The dataset comprised deeply sampled blood TCRbeta repertoires from subjects exposed to, actively infected with, or recovered from COVID-19. The repertoires were released in a freely available public database meant as a resource for research on the immune response to SARS-CoV-2. Samples were obtained from the ongoing ImmuneRACE study (first 160 participants) and from about 1,300 subjects provided by 6 global collaborators. A de-identified subject ID, COVID-19 status, age in years and sex were almost always included in the sample metadata. Where available, HLA class I and class II types were taken from metadata supplied by the sample provider and were not determined by assay-based typing.

Concerning this clone itself: Its target antigen remains unknown. Base quality data are lacking; no much larger clone is found one base away.

Broader findings and caveats from the paper: The quantity of clinical and demographic metadata differed by source and by participant and was supplied without curation.

TCRbeta CDR3 regions were amplified from genomic DNA by means of the immunoSEQ Assay, a bias-controlled multiplex PCR. As for how the authors treated the data: Within the assay, amplification of reference gene primers was used to estimate how many nucleated cells each sample contained. Sequence reads were collapsed and filtered to measure the absolute abundance of every unique TCRbeta CDR3 rearrangement. For each sample, productive Simpson clonality was calculated as the square root of Simpson's diversity index over productive rearrangements. Drawn from immuneACCESS, this table holds only the in-frame rearrangements with V and J called that TCRdb kept. Clones are partly lost; checked studies trace under half to an unresolved V gene and leave the rest unexplained. That table furnishes V, J and clone size, whereas the DNA furnished D and trimming. This sample has about 140,000 clones in its table, and 76% of those were observed once. The ten largest account for approximately 4.5% of the sample.

Whole blood was collected in K2EDTA tubes by collaborating institutions according to the institutions' own protocols. For TCRbeta analysis, collaborators shipped samples in one of three forms: frozen whole blood, isolated PBMCs, or DNA extracted from either of those sample types. The CDR3 has 13 amino acids, counting the end cysteine and phenylalanine. Only the CDR3 region is kept as DNA, spanning 39 bases read in frame from base 1. V and J lose 6 bases and 7 bases, and a span of 15 bases separates them. CDR1 and CDR2 are read off the germline V gene as MNHEY and SVGAGI. The sequence came from a woman older than 75 with active or convalescent COVID-19. Sequencing was performed on peripheral blood. The chain employs TRBV6-5 and TRBJ1-2, and possibly TRBD1, on 5 matching bases. This receptor has the CDR3 CASSQGAEIGYTF. The DNA is TGTGCCAGCAGCCAAGGGGCGGAAATTGGCTACACCTTC.